This T cell receptor beta chain was found in a study of blood T cells in healthy people across ages. Study observations and caveats: In these data, TCR beta diversity tracked strongly with naive T cell percentage. It was not possible, with unsorted PBMCs, to conclusively compare naive and antigen-experienced cells.

The authors ran a second PCR of about 6 to 11 cycles using a sample-barcoded 5' primer and a J-beta primer mix. Each CDR3 protein gets one entry after TCRdb re-called the 5' RACE reads with MiXCR. The sample carries nearly 800,000 distinct CDR3 sequences, 20% to 25% recorded once. As to this clonotype: Its specificity is not known.

Aged roughly 6 to 90, donors were systemically healthy Caucasians from Russia. Total RNA, at least 5 micrograms per sample, was extracted from PBMCs. The same sample was also used in a study of T cells of mothers and their children.

This clonotype was obtained from a boy between 10 and 17 years old in good health. The sequencing sample was made of blood.

The CDR3 spells CASSQDYREQVTDTQYF. The CDR3 nucleotides read TGTGCCAGCAGCCAAGATTATCGGGAGCAGGTCACAGATACGCAGTATTTT. The gene calls are TRBV3-1 and TRBJ2-3; possible D gene TRBD2, 6 bases. The V gene's germline CDR1 is LGHDT and CDR2 YNNKEL (reference sequence). The length of the CDR3 is 17 residues. The ends were cut back, 0 bases at V and 2 bases at J, with 15 bases in the middle.